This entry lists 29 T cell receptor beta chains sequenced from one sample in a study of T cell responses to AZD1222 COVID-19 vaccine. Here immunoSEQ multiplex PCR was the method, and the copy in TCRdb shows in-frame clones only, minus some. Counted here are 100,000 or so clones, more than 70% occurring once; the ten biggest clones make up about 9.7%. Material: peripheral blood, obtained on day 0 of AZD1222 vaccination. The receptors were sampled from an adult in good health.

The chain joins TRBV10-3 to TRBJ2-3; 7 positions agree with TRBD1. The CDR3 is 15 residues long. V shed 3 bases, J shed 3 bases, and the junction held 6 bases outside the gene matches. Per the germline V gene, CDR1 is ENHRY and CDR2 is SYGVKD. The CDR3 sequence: CAISELGQPTDTQYF. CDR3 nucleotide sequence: TGTGCCATCAGTGAATTGGGACAGCCGACAGATACGCAGTATTTT.

This CDR3 reads CASSLQTGGVETQYF. CDR3 sequence (DNA): TGTGCCAGCAGTTTGCAGACAGGGGGGGTGGAGACCCAGTACTTC. The genes are TRBV27 and TRBJ2-5, with 9 bases aligning to TRBD1. Germline V gives CDR1 MNHEY, CDR2 SMNVEV (reference sequence). J was trimmed by 5 bases and V by 3 bases; bases with no gene match: 7. The CDR3 is made up of 15 amino acids.

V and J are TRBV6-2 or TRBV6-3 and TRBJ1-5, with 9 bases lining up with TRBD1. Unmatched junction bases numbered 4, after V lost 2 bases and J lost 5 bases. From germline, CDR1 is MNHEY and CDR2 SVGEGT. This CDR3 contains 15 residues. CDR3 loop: CASSYGTGYHQPQHF. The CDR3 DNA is TGTGCCAGCAGTTACGGGACAGGGTATCATCAGCCCCAGCATTTT.

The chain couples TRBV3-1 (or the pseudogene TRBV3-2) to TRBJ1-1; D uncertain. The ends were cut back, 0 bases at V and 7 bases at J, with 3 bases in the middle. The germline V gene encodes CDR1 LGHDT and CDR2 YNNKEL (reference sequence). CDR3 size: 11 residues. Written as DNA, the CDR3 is TGTGCCAGCAGCCAAGAAAATGAAGCTTTCTTT. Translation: CASSQENEAFF.

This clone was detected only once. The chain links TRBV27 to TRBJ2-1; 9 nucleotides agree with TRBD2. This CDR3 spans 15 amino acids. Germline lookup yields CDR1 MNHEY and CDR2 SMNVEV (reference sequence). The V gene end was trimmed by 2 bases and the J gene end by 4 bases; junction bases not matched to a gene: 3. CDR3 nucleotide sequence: TGTGCCAGCAGTTTAGGGCTAGCGGGGTACAATGAGCAGTTCTTC. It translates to CASSLGLAGYNEQFF.

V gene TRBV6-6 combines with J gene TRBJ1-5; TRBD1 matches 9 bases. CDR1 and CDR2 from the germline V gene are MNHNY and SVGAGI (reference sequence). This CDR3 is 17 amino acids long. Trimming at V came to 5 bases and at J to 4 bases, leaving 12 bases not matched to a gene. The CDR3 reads CASSPLLQGARNQPQHF. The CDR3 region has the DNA TGTGCCAGCAGTCCTCTCCTACAGGGGGCGCGAAATCAGCCCCAGCATTTT.

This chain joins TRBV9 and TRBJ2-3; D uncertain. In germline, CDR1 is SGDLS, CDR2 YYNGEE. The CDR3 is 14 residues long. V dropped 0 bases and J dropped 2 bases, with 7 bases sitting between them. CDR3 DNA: TGTGCCAGCAGCGTAGTTGACCCCACAGATACGCAGTATTTT. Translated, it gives CASSVVDPTDTQYF.

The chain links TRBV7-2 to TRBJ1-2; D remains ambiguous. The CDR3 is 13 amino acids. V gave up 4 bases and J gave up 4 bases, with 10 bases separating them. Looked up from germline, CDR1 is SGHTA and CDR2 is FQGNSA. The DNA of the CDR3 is TGTGCCAGCAGCTACTTACCATCCTATGGCTACACCTTC. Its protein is CASSYLPSYGYTF.

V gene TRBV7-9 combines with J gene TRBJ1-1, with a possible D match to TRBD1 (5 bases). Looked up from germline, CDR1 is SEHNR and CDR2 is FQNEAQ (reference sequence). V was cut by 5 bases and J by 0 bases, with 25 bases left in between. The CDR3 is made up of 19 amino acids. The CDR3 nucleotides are TGTGCCAGCAGCCCTACTCCCTCGGGGCTCGGGGGGATGAACACTGAAGCTTTCTTT. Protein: CASSPTPSGLGGMNTEAFF.

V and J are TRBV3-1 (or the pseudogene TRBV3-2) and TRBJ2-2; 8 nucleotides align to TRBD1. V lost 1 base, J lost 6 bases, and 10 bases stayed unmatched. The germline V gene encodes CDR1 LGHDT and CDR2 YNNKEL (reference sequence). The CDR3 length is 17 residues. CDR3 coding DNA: TGTGCCAGCAGCCAAGGCCGCCCCCGGACAGGGCCCGGGGAGCTGTTTTTT. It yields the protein CASSQGRPRTGPGELFF.

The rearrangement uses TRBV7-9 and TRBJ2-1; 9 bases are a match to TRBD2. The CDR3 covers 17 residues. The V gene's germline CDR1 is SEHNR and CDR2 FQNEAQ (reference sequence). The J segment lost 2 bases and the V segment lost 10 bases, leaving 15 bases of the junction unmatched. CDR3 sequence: CATEVGVAGATYNEQFF. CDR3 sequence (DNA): TGTGCCACCGAGGTAGGGGTAGCGGGAGCCACCTACAATGAGCAGTTCTTC.

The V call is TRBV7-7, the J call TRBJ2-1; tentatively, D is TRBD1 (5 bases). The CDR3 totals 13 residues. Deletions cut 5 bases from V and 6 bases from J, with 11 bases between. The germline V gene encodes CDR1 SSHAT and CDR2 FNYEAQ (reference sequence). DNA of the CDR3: TGTGCCAGCAGCCAGGACACGATCAATGAGCAGTTCTTC. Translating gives CASSQDTINEQFF.

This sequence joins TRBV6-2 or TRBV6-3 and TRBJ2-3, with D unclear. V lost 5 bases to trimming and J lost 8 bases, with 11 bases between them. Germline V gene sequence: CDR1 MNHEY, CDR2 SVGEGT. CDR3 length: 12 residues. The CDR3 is CASSRPPATQYF. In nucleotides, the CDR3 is TGTGCCAGCAGTCGACCACCCGCTACGCAGTATTTT.

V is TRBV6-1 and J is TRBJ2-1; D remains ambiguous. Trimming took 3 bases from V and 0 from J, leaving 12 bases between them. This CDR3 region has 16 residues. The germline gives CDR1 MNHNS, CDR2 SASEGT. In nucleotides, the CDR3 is TGTGCCAGCAGTGAGTTGTTCGAGAGCTCCTACAATGAGCAGTTCTTC. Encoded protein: CASSELFESSYNEQFF.

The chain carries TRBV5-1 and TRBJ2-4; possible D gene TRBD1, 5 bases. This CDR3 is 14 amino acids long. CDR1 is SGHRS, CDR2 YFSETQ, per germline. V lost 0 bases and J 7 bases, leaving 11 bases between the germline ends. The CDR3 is CASSLESGPNIQYF. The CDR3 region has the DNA TGCGCCAGCAGCTTGGAGTCAGGGCCGAACATTCAGTACTTC.

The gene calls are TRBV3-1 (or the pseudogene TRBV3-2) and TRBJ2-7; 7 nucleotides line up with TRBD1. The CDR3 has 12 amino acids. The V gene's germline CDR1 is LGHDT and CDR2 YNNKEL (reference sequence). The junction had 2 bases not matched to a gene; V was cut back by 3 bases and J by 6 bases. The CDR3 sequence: CASSQTGSEQYF. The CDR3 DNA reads TGTGCCAGCAGCCAGACAGGGTCCGAGCAGTACTTC.

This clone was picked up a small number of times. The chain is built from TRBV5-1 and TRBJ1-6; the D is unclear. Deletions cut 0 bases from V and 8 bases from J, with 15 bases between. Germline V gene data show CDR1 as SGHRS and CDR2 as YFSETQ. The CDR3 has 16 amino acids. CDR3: CASSLGGMVSDSPLHF. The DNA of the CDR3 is TGCGCCAGCAGCTTGGGAGGGATGGTCTCGGATTCACCCCTCCACTTT.

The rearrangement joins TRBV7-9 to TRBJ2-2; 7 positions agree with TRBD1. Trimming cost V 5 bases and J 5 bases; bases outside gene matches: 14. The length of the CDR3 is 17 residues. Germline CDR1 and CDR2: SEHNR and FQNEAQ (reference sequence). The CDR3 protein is CASSLPVTGPPTGELFF. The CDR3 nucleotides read TGTGCCAGCAGCCTTCCCGTGACAGGGCCTCCGACCGGGGAGCTGTTTTTT.

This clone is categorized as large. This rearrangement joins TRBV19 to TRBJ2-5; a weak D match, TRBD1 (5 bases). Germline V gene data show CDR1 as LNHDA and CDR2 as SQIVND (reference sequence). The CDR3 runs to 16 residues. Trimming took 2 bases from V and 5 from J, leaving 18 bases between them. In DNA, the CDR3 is TGTGCCAGTAGTATATCAGGGCAGTCCCACGGGGAGACCCAGTACTTC. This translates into CASSISGQSHGETQYF.

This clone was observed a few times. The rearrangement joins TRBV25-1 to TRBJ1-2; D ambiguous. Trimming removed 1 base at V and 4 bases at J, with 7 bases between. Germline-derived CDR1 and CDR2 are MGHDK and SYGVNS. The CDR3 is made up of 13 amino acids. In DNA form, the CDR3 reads TGTGCCAGCAGTGAATCTATCGGCTATGGCTACACCTTC. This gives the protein CASSESIGYGYTF.

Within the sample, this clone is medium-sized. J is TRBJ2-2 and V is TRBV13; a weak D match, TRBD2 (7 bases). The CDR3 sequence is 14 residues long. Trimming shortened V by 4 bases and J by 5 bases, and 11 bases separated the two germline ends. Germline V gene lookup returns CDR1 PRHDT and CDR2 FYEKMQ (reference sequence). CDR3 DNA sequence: TGTGCCAGCAGCTGGCGGGGGCGAACCGGGGAGCTGTTTTTT. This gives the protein CASSWRGRTGELFF. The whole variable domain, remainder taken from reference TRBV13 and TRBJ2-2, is AAGVIQSPRHLIKEKRETATLKCYPIPRHDTVYWYQQGPGQDPQFLISFYEKMQSDKGSIPDRFSAQQFSDYHSELNMSSLELGDSALYFCASSWRGRTGELFFGEGSRLTVL.

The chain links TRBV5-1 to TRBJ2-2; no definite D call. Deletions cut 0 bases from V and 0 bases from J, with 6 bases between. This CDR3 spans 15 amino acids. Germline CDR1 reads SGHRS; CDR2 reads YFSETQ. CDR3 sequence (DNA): TGCGCCAGCAGCTTGGGGGCCCCGAACACCGGGGAGCTGTTTTTT. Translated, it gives CASSLGAPNTGELFF.

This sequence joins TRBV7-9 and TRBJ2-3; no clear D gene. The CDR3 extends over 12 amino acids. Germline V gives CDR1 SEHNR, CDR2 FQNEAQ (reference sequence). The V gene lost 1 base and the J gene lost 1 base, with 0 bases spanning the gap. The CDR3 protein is CASSLGTDTQYF. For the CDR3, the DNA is TGTGCCAGCAGCTTAGGCACAGATACGCAGTATTTT.

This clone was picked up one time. CDR3 amino acids: CASSFSSYEQYF. CDR3 DNA sequence: TGTGCCAGCAGTTTTTCCTCCTACGAGCAGTACTTC. The chain has TRBV28 and TRBJ2-7; D is uncertain. CDR1 is MDHEN, CDR2 SYDVKM, per germline. V was trimmed by 3 bases and J by 0 bases, leaving 3 bases between them. This CDR3 is 12 amino acids long.

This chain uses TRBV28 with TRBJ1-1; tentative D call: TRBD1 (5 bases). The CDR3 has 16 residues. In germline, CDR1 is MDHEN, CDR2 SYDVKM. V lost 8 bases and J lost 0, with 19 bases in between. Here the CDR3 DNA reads TGTGCCAGCCCCCCAGAGGGGATAGAGATGAACACTGAAGCTTTCTTT. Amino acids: CASPPEGIEMNTEAFF.

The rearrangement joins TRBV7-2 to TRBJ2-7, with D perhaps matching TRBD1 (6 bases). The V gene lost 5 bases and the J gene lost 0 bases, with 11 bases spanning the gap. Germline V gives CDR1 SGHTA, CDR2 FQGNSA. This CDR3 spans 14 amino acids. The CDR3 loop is CASSLQGYSYEQYF. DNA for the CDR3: TGTGCCAGCAGCCTCCAGGGGTACTCCTACGAGCAGTACTTC. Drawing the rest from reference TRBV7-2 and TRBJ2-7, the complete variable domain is GAGVSQSPSNKVTEKGKDVELRCDPISGHTALYWYRQSLGQGLEFLIYFQGNSAPDKSGLPSDRFSAERTGGSVSTLTIQRTQQEDSAVYLCASSLQGYSYEQYFGPGTRLTVT.

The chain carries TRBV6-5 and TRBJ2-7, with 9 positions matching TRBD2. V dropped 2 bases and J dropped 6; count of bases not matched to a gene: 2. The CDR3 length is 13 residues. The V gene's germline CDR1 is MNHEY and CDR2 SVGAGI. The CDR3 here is CASSYRREGEQYF. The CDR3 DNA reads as TGTGCCAGCAGTTACCGGCGGGAGGGCGAGCAGTACTTC.

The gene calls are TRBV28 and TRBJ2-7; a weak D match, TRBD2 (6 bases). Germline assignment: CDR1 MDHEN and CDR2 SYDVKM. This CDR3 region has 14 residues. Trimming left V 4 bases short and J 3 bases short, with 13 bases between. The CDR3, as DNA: TGTGCCAGCAGTTCCGGGACTCATTACTACGAGCAGTACTTC. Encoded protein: CASSSGTHYYEQYF.

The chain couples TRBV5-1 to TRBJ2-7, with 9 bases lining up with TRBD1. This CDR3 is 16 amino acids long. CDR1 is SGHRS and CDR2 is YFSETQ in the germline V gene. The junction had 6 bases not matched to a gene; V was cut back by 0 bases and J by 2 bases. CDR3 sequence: CASSLGGTGPTYEQYF. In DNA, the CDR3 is TGCGCCAGCAGCTTGGGTGGGACAGGGCCGACCTACGAGCAGTACTTC.